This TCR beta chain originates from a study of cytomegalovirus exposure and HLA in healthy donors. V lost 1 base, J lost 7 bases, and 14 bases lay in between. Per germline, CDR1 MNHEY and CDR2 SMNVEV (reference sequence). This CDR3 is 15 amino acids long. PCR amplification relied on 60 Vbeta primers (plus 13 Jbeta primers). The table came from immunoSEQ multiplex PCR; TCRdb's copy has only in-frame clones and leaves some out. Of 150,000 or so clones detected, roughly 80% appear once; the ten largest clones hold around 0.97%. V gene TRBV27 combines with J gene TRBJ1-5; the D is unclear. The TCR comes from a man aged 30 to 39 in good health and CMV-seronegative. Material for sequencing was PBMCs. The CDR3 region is CASSLLPVWEQPQHF. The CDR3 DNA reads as TGTGCCAGCAGTTTATTACCGGTCTGGGAGCAGCCCCAGCATTTT.